This TCR beta chain originates from a study of blood T cell repertoires in COVID-19. Study background: Samples taken during acute and convalescent COVID-19 were collected in the United States, Italy and Spain. The cDNA or gDNA used as material had been derived from T cells, B-cell-depleted T cells, or PBMCs.

The J segment lost 4 bases and the V segment lost 0 bases, leaving 6 bases of the junction unmatched. The CDR3 extends over 15 amino acids. From germline, CDR1 is SGHNT and CDR2 YYREEE (reference sequence). This clone was seen a single time. In the original workflow: Estimation of nucleated cell counts was performed using reference gene primer amplification. The assay was immunoSEQ multiplex PCR, and TCRdb's table has in-frame clones only and misses some. Clone size and the V and J calls come from that table; the DNA yielded D and trimming. The table shows about 260,000 clones, with nearly 90% occurring only once.

Material: peripheral blood. The sequence came from a human donor in a cohort sampled during active COVID-19. This chain links TRBV5-4 with TRBJ2-5; TRBD1 matches 7 bases. CDR3 DNA: TGTGCCAGCAGCTTGGCGACAGGGCAATCAGAGACCCAGTACTTC. It translates to CASSLATGQSETQYF.